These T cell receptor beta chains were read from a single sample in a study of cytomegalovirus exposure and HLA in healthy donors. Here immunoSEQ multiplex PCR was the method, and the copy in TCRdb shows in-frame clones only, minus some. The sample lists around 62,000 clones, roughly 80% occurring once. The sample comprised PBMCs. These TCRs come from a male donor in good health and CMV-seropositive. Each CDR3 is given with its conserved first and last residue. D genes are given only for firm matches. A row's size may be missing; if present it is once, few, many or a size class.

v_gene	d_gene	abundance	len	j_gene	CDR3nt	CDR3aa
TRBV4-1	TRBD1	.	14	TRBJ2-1	TGCGCCAGCAGCTTTGGACAGGGGGCTTATGAGCAGTTCTTC	CASSFGQGAYEQFF
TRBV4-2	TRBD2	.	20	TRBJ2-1	TGTGCCAGCAGCCAAGTTAGTGTCGGGCGGGGGGGCAGATATGGCAATGAGCAGTTCTTC	CASSQVSVGRGGRYGNEQFF
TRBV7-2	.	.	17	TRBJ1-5	TGTGCCAGCAGCTCGGGCGGTGGAGGGGCCGGCAATCAGCCCCAGCATTTT	CASSSGGGGAGNQPQHF
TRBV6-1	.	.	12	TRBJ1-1	TGTGCCAGCATAACGGGGAACACTGAAGCTTTCTTT	CASITGNTEAFF
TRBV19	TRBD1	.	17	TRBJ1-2	TGTGCCAGTAGTATAGTCAAAGGGACAGCCCCTAACTATGGCTACACCTTC	CASSIVKGTAPNYGYTF
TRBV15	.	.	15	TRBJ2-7	TGTGCCACCAGCAGAGAAATCGCAGGGCCCGGCGAGCAGTACTTC	CATSREIAGPGEQYF
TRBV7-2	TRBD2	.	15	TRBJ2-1	TGTGCCAGCAGCCCCCACGGACTAGCGAGCGATGAGCAGTTCTTC	CASSPHGLASDEQFF
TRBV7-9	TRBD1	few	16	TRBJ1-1	TGTGCCAGCAGCGTCGAAGGGACAGGGACGAACACTGAAGCTTTCTTT	CASSVEGTGTNTEAFF
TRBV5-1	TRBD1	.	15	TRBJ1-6	TGCGCCAGCAGCACCGGACAGGGATATAATTCACCCCTCCACTTT	CASSTGQGYNSPLHF
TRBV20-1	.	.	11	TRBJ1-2	TGCAGTGCTTATCGCGGGGATGGCTACACCTTC	CSAYRGDGYTF
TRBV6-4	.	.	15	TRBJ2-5	TGTGCCAGCAGTGACTATCCAGCGGCAAGGGAGACCCAGTACTTC	CASSDYPAARETQYF
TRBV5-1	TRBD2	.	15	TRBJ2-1	TGCGCCAGCAGCACCGAGCGGGGGGGCGGCTATGAGCAGTTCTTC	CASSTERGGGYEQFF
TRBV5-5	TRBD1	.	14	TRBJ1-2	TGTGCCAGCAACGGTGCAGGGGGCAACTATGGCTACACCTTC	CASNGAGGNYGYTF
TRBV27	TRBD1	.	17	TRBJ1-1	TGTGCCAGCAGTTCCCACAGGGGTTTTCGGGCAAACACTGAAGCTTTCTTT	CASSSHRGFRANTEAFF
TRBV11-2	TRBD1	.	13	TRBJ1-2	TGTGCCAGCAGCTTTGACAGGGGGCTCGGCTACACCTTC	CASSFDRGLGYTF
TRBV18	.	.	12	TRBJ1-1	TGTGCCAGCTCAGCCCTGAGTGCTGAAGCTTTCTTT	CASSALSAEAFF
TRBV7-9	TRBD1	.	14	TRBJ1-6	TGTGCCAGCACCAGCTCGACAGGGGATTCACCCCTCCACTTT	CASTSSTGDSPLHF
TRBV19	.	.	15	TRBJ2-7	TGTGCCAGTAGTATCCGAGACAGCCCTTACTACGAGCAGTACTTC	CASSIRDSPYYEQYF
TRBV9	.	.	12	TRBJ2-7	TGTGGCGGCGTTGCCAGGGTCCACGAGCAGTACTTC	CGGVARVHEQYF
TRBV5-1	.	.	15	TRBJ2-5	TGCGCCAGCAGCTTGACTGACAGGTGGCAAGAGACCCAGTACTTC	CASSLTDRWQETQYF
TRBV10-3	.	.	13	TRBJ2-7	TGTGCCATCAGTGACCCAGGGCCAGGCGAGCAGTACTTC	CAISDPGPGEQYF
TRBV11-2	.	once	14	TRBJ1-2	TGTGCCAGCAGCTTAGCCCAAGTGGCAGGTGGCTACACCTTC	CASSLAQVAGGYTF